Below, one T cell receptor (beta chain) is given with its context. Its antigen is not known. CDR1 LNHNV and CDR2 YYDKDF come from the germline V gene (reference sequence). The CDR3 consists of 17 residues. Trimming took 1 base from V and 8 from J; bases not matched to a gene: 12. PCR was performed using 60 Vbeta and 13 Jbeta primers. Sequenced by immunoSEQ multiplex PCR; TCRdb stores in-frame clones only, minus some. Seen here are 150,000 to 200,000 clones, 71% observed once, and the top ten hold 1.5%. The sample is drawn from a study of cytomegalovirus exposure and HLA in healthy donors. The study, taken as a whole, reports: The authors reported that TCR beta sequences could predict HLA-A and HLA-B alleles. These predictions were accurate for most subjects in the first cohort.

V gene TRBV15 combines with J gene TRBJ1-2; 11 nucleotides align to TRBD1. This TCR was recovered from a girl aged 5-17 years in good health and CMV-seronegative. Material: PBMCs. CDR3 residues: CATSRVVWRDRGDGYTF. CDR3 in DNA: TGTGCCACCAGCAGAGTGGTATGGAGGGACAGGGGGGACGGCTACACCTTC.